The next 30 T cell receptor beta chains were all read from a single sample in a study of CD4 T cells in relation to SARS-CoV-2 and coronaviruses. CD4+ T cells from unexposed donors were obtained before the COVID-19 pandemic (2011-2018). CD4+ T cells were isolated from the cells after nine to eleven days of culture. Clones were read by immunoSEQ multiplex PCR, and TCRdb kept only the in-frame ones, dropping some. The sample holds 10,000 to 15,000 clones, 65% to 70% seen once. Their antigens remain unidentified. The sequenced sample was CD4+ T cells from PBMCs, cultured in vitro. These receptors were obtained from a human donor in good health.

The rearrangement links TRBV28 to TRBJ2-5; D is perhaps TRBD2 (7 bases). V was pared by 3 bases and J by 9 bases, with 32 bases between. Per the germline V gene, CDR1 is MDHEN and CDR2 is SYDVKM. CDR3 length equals 19 residues. The CDR3 protein is CASSFIRGREQGGSQAQYF. The DNA of the CDR3 is TGTGCCAGCAGTTTCATTCGGGGGAGGGAACAGGGCGGATCACAAGCCCAGTACTTC.

CDR3 sequence (DNA): TGTGCCAGCACCCCTCGGACTAGGGCCCCCTACGAGCAGTACTTC. It is translated as CASTPRTRAPYEQYF. The rearrangement links TRBV25-1 to TRBJ2-7; 7 bases align to TRBD2. The CDR3 runs 15 residues. Germline-derived CDR1 and CDR2 are MGHDK and SYGVNS. Losses at the gene ends were 7 bases for V and 2 bases for J; bases not matched to a gene: 11.

This clone was counted a few times. The rearrangement links TRBV11-2 to TRBJ1-6; D not resolved. This CDR3 comprises 12 residues. Trimming cost V 1 base and J 6 bases, with 1 base left between them. CDR1 and CDR2 from the germline V gene are SGHAT and FQNNGV. CDR3 DNA: TGTGCCAGCAGCTTAGCTAATTCACCCCTCCACTTT. Translating gives CASSLANSPLHF.

This clone is deemed large. This chain links TRBV29-1 with TRBJ1-1; no firm D call. The CDR3 sequence is 13 residues long. V was trimmed by 3 bases and J by 2 bases, leaving 10 bases between them. CDR1 is SQVTM, CDR2 ANQGSEA, per germline. CDR3 amino acids: CSVESSKNTEAFF. CDR3 nucleotides: TGCAGCGTTGAGTCTTCGAAAAACACTGAAGCTTTCTTT.

This clone appeared once. The chain has TRBV19 and TRBJ2-3; 9 positions match TRBD1. V dropped 7 bases and J dropped 1; count of bases not matched to a gene: 9. The CDR3 runs 16 residues. Germline loops: CDR1 LNHDA, CDR2 SQIVND (reference sequence). The CDR3 sequence: CASTSQGARGTDTQYF. Here the CDR3 DNA reads TGTGCCAGTACCTCACAGGGGGCGCGTGGCACAGATACGCAGTATTTT. The full variable domain, completed using reference TRBV19 and TRBJ2-3, is DGGITQSPKYLFRKEGQNVTLSCEQNLNHDAMYWYRQDPGQGLRLIYYSQIVNDFQKGDIAEGYSVSREKKESFPLTVTSAQKNPTAFYLCASTSQGARGTDTQYFGPGTRLTVL.

This clone has just a few counts. V and J are TRBV20-1 and TRBJ2-7, with no clear D. CDR1 and CDR2 from the germline V gene are DFQATT and SNEGSKA (reference sequence). Between the trimmed V and J ends, which lost 3 bases and 2 bases, there was a span of 5 bases. This CDR3 contains 11 residues. CDR3 sequence (DNA): TGCAGTGCTAGTGGGCCCTACGAGCAGTACTTC. Translating gives CSASGPYEQYF.

The chain employs TRBV19 and TRBJ2-4, with D uncertain. The V gene lost 4 bases and the J gene lost 5 bases, with 6 bases spanning the gap. This CDR3 is built from 12 residues. Germline V CDR1 and CDR2: LNHDA, SQIVND (reference sequence). The CDR3 sequence is CASSTGQNIQYF. Written as DNA, the CDR3 is TGTGCCAGTAGTACCGGACAAAACATTCAGTACTTC.

The V and J genes are TRBV7-3 and TRBJ2-7; a possible D gene is TRBD2 (6 bases). Germline V lookup: CDR1 SGHTA, CDR2 FQGTGA. There are 13 residues in the CDR3. V was trimmed by 1 base and J by 6 bases, leaving 10 bases between them. Here the CDR3 reads CASSLSGGSEQYF. The CDR3 DNA sequence: TGTGCCAGCAGCTTAAGTGGGGGGTCCGAGCAGTACTTC.

This clone was observed a handful of times. The chain employs TRBV7-7 and TRBJ2-1, with 11 bases matching TRBD2. V was clipped by 5 bases and J by 2 bases; unmatched bases: 2. The germline gives CDR1 SSHAT, CDR2 FNYEAQ (reference sequence). This CDR3 has 15 residues. The CDR3 DNA is TGTGCCAGCAGCGAGGGACTAGCGGCCTACAATGAGCAGTTCTTC. It translates to CASSEGLAAYNEQFF.

The chain carries TRBV7-9 and TRBJ1-1; the D is unclear. The V end lost 2 bases, the J end lost 1 base, and 2 bases lay between the germline ends. The CDR3 is 12 amino acids. The germline gives CDR1 SEHNR, CDR2 FQNEAQ (reference sequence). The CDR3 loop reads CASSLQNTEAFF. The CDR3 DNA follows: TGTGCCAGCAGCTTACAGAACACTGAAGCTTTCTTT.

The chain carries TRBV5-4 and TRBJ1-1; TRBD1 matches at 7 bases. The V gene end was trimmed by 4 bases and the J gene end by 4 bases; junction bases not matched to a gene: 4. Germline-derived CDR1 and CDR2 are SGHNT and YYREEE (reference sequence). The CDR3 spans 13 residues. The CDR3 is CASSLDRVTEAFF. The CDR3 bases are TGTGCCAGCAGCCTTGACAGGGTCACTGAAGCTTTCTTT.

This sequence joins TRBV7-9 and TRBJ2-5; D uncertain. This CDR3 region has 13 residues. Germline V gene sequence: CDR1 SEHNR, CDR2 FQNEAQ (reference sequence). Trimming left V 5 bases short and J 5 bases short, with 12 bases between. The CDR3 coding sequence is TGTGCCAGCAGCCGCGGAGCTCGGGAGACCCAGTACTTC. It translates to CASSRGARETQYF.

This clone was picked up a small number of times. The chain combines TRBV15 with TRBJ1-3; D gene ambiguous. The V gene lost 0 bases and the J gene lost 0 bases, with 6 bases spanning the gap. This CDR3 region has 15 residues. The germline CDR1 and CDR2 sequences are LNHNV and YYDKDF (reference sequence). In DNA, the CDR3 is TGTGCCACCAGCAGAGATAGTGGCTCTGGAAACACCATATATTTT. Protein: CATSRDSGSGNTIYF.

The chain is built from TRBV15 and TRBJ1-2; D is uncertain. This CDR3 contains 14 residues. CDR1 and CDR2 (germline): LNHNV, YYDKDF (reference sequence). Trimming took 4 bases from V and 7 from J, leaving 16 bases between them. This CDR3 reads CATSIRGRYLGYTF. In DNA, the CDR3 is TGTGCCACCAGCATCCGTGGCAGGTATCTTGGCTACACCTTC.

This clone turned up a few times. J is TRBJ2-1 and V is TRBV19; 8 positions agree with TRBD2. The CDR3 is 16 amino acids. The junction had 13 bases not matched to a gene; V was cut back by 3 bases and J by 9 bases. In germline, CDR1 is LNHDA, CDR2 SQIVND (reference sequence). Here the CDR3 reads CASSMHGGGSTIEQFF. The CDR3 bases are TGTGCCAGTAGTATGCACGGGGGGGGTTCTACAATTGAGCAGTTCTTC.

V usage is TRBV3-1 (or the pseudogene TRBV3-2) and J usage is TRBJ2-2; D is possibly TRBD1 (6 bases). The CDR3 totals 16 residues. V was pared by 3 bases and J by 4 bases, with 15 bases between. CDR1 LGHDT and CDR2 YNNKEL come from the germline V gene (reference sequence). The CDR3: CASSHRRRDTTGELFF. In DNA, the CDR3 is TGTGCCAGCAGCCATCGCCGCCGGGACACCACCGGGGAGCTGTTTTTT.

The sample holds a few counts of this clone. This CDR3 reads CASSLGQRSPLHF. The CDR3 bases are TGCGCCAGCAGCTTGGGTCAGCGCTCACCCCTCCACTTT. This chain links TRBV5-1 with TRBJ1-6; D is uncertain. Germline V gene sequence: CDR1 SGHRS, CDR2 YFSETQ. The V end was cut by 0 bases, the J end by 10 bases, with 8 bases between. This CDR3 has 13 amino acids.

The chain carries TRBV7-8 and TRBJ1-2; D is unclear. Germline V lookup: CDR1 SGHVS, CDR2 FQNEAQ. The CDR3 sequence is 12 residues long. V lost 2 bases and J 6 bases, leaving 7 bases between the germline ends. CDR3 sequence: CASSLFGDGYTF. CDR3 DNA sequence: TGTGCCAGCAGCTTATTTGGAGATGGCTACACCTTC.

The chain links TRBV19 to TRBJ2-5; possibly TRBD1 or TRBD2 for D (6 bases each). This CDR3 region has 12 residues. V lost 5 bases, J lost 5 bases, and 9 bases lay in between. The V gene's germline CDR1 is LNHDA and CDR2 SQIVND (reference sequence). CDR3 region: CASSGGGETQYF. The CDR3 DNA reads as TGTGCCAGTAGTGGAGGGGGGGAGACCCAGTACTTC.

The chain couples TRBV11-3 to TRBJ2-7; 11 positions agree with TRBD2. The V gene end was trimmed by 3 bases and the J gene end by 2 bases; junction bases not matched to a gene: 0. This CDR3 has 14 residues. In germline, CDR1 is SGHNT, CDR2 YENEEA. CDR3 DNA sequence: TGTGCCAGCAGCTTTAGCGGGAGGGCCTACGAGCAGTACTTC. It translates to CASSFSGRAYEQYF.

The chain has TRBV9 and TRBJ1-1; tentatively, D is TRBD1 (6 bases). Germline CDR1 and CDR2: SGDLS and YYNGEE. Trimming took 3 bases from V and 4 from J, leaving 22 bases between them. The length of the CDR3 is 17 residues. For the CDR3, the DNA is TGTGCCAGCAGCGGGGGGCTGGGAGGGTATGATGGCACTGAAGCTTTCTTT. It yields the protein CASSGGLGGYDGTEAFF.

This rearrangement joins TRBV10-1 to TRBJ2-3, with no clear D. Germline CDR1 is WNHNN and CDR2 is SYGVQD (reference sequence). Trimming pared 5 bases from V and 1 base from J, leaving 7 bases between. The CDR3 has 13 amino acids. The CDR3 loop reads CASSLGRTDTQYF. The DNA for the CDR3 is TGCGCCAGCAGTCTTGGGCGCACAGATACGCAGTATTTT.

The chain joins TRBV15 to TRBJ2-3; D is unclear. Trimming removed 1 base from V and 0 bases from J, with 8 bases in between. The CDR3 consists of 15 residues. Germline lookup yields CDR1 LNHNV and CDR2 YYDKDF (reference sequence). As DNA, the CDR3 is TGTGCCACCAGCAGAGGACAACCTAGCACAGATACGCAGTATTTT. Protein product: CATSRGQPSTDTQYF.

The chain joins TRBV15 to TRBJ1-3; D is unclear. Germline loops: CDR1 LNHNV, CDR2 YYDKDF (reference sequence). The V end was cut by 5 bases, the J end by 0 bases, with 8 bases between. CDR3 size: 14 residues. CDR3 sequence: CATSGAYSGNTIYF. DNA for the CDR3: TGTGCCACCAGCGGAGCCTACTCTGGAAACACCATATATTTT. The whole variable domain, remainder taken from reference TRBV15 and TRBJ1-3, is DAMVIQNPRYQVTQFGKPVTLSCSQTLNHNVMYWYQQKSSQAPKLLFHYYDKDFNNEADTPDNFQSRRPNTSFCFLDIRSPGLGDTAMYLCATSGAYSGNTIYFGEGSWLTVV.

The chain is built from TRBV6-5 and TRBJ2-7; the match to TRBD1 covers 7 bases. The CDR3 covers 13 residues. Losses at the gene ends were 6 bases for V and 4 bases for J; bases not matched to a gene: 6. CDR1 MNHEY and CDR2 SVGAGI come from the germline V gene. The CDR3 coding sequence is TGTGCCAGCAGCCGGGACAGCAAATACGAGCAGTACTTC. Translated, it gives CASSRDSKYEQYF.

J is TRBJ1-6 and V is TRBV7-8, with 8 bases matching TRBD1. V shed 7 bases, J shed 5 bases, and the junction held 10 bases outside the gene matches. The CDR3 has 16 amino acids. Germline assignment: CDR1 SGHVS and CDR2 FQNEAQ. The CDR3 reads CASTQSQGADNSPLHF. Here the CDR3 DNA reads TGTGCCAGCACCCAATCGCAGGGGGCAGATAATTCACCCCTCCACTTT.

The chain has TRBV5-5 and TRBJ2-5; 10 bases are a match to TRBD2. The trim removed 1 base at V and 4 bases at J, leaving 7 bases unmatched. This CDR3 comprises 16 residues. Germline CDR1 SGHKS, CDR2 YYEKEE (reference sequence). The CDR3 nucleotides read TGTGCCAGCAGCTTGCAGCTAGCGGGAGAGGGAGAGACCCAGTACTTC. As protein: CASSLQLAGEGETQYF.

The chain couples TRBV5-4 to TRBJ2-1, with TRBD1 matching 8 bases. J was trimmed by 6 bases and V by 1 base; bases with no gene match: 0. CDR1 SGHNT and CDR2 YYREEE come from the germline V gene (reference sequence). The CDR3 sequence is 13 residues long. As DNA, the CDR3 is TGTGCCAGCAGCTTGACAGGGGGCAATGAGCAGTTCTTC. The encoded protein is CASSLTGGNEQFF.

This chain joins TRBV15 and TRBJ1-1; 7 positions match TRBD1. V shed 1 base, J shed 1 base, and the junction held 0 bases outside the gene matches. Germline V gives CDR1 LNHNV, CDR2 YYDKDF (reference sequence). The CDR3 runs 14 residues. In nucleotides, the CDR3 is TGTGCCACCAGCAGAGGACAGGGGAACACTGAAGCTTTCTTT. Translation: CATSRGQGNTEAFF.

The rearrangement joins TRBV3-1 (or the pseudogene TRBV3-2) to TRBJ2-7; the D is unclear. Trimming pared 0 bases from V and 0 bases from J, leaving 6 bases between. The CDR3 totals 14 residues. Germline CDR1 is LGHDT and CDR2 is YNNKEL (reference sequence). Written as DNA, the CDR3 is TGTGCCAGCAGCCAAGAAGGGCACTCCTACGAGCAGTACTTC. It specifies CASSQEGHSYEQYF.